This T cell receptor beta chain derives from a study of blood T cell repertoires in COVID-19. The CDR3 contains 14 residues. Germline lookup yields CDR1 MDHEN and CDR2 SYDVKM. V lost 7 bases, J lost 4 bases, and 13 bases lay in between. Using immunoSEQ multiplex PCR, the repertoire was profiled, and TCRdb retains in-frame clones only, with some absent. The table includes approximately 85,000 clones, 81% detected once. This clone was seen a few times. Sequenced sample: peripheral blood. The chain joins TRBV28 to TRBJ2-2; tentatively, D is TRBD2 (6 bases). The source of this sequence is a human donor in a cohort sampled during active COVID-19. CDR3 in amino acids: CASTPSGSTGELFF. The CDR3 DNA follows: TGTGCCAGCACGCCGAGCGGGTCCACCGGGGAGCTGTTTTTT.